The present T cell receptor beta chain was sequenced within a study of blood T cell repertoires in COVID-19. Across the whole study: The origin of the acute and convalescent COVID-19 samples was the United States, Italy and Spain. T cells, B-cell-depleted T cells, or PBMCs supplied cDNA or gDNA.

CDR3 length: 13 residues. The germline gives CDR1 SSHAT, CDR2 FNYEAQ (reference sequence). Points on this clone: An end of the junction differs from the germline gene, which may be a read error.

The authors' processing: It was from reference gene primer amplification that nucleated cell counts were estimated. Measured with immunoSEQ multiplex PCR; TCRdb has only the in-frame clones, and not every one. V, J and clone size are those of that table, while D and trimming were read from the DNA. The sample consists of about 58,000 clones, approximately 90% of them appearing once. Sequencing was carried out using peripheral blood. This TCR derives from a man aged 55 to 70 with acute or convalescent COVID-19. The rearrangement joins TRBV7-7 to TRBJ2-5; TRBD1 agrees at 10 bases. The CDR3 protein is CASSLDRGETQYF. DNA of the CDR3: TGTGCTAGCAGCTTGGACAGGGGGGAGACCCAGTACTTC.